This T cell receptor (beta chain) was obtained from a study of control samples from healthy donors and cancer patients. In its sample, this clone was seen once. The table came from immunoSEQ multiplex PCR; TCRdb's copy has only in-frame clones and leaves some out. Here the sample spans 140,000 or so clones, roughly 89% being singletons. V lost 2 bases and J lost 3, with 13 bases in between. The CDR3 is 15 amino acids. Germline V lookup: CDR1 LGHNA, CDR2 YSLEER. Sequencing used blood. The TCR originated in a man aged 25 to 40 in good health. V is TRBV4-3 and J is TRBJ1-1, with D unresolved. The CDR3 region has the DNA TGCGCCAGCAGCCAAACGACTCCGAGGCACACTGAAGCTTTCTTT. This gives the protein CASSQTTPRHTEAFF.